A single sample gave rise to the 17 T cell receptor beta chains below, sequenced in a study of T cell responses to AZD1222 COVID-19 vaccine. TCRdb's table, derived via immunoSEQ multiplex PCR, lists solely in-frame clones and lacks some. The table includes 110,000 to 150,000 clones, 85% to 95% detected once. This material consisted of peripheral blood, taken on day 0 of AZD1222 vaccination. The receptors come from an adult in good health.

J is TRBJ1-2 and V is TRBV4-1, with unresolved D. The CDR3 sequence is 13 residues long. The germline gives CDR1 MGHRA, CDR2 YSYEKL. Trimming stripped 0 bases from V and 7 bases from J, with 9 bases between. As DNA, the CDR3 is TGCGCCAGCAGCCAAGATGTAGGCAGTGGCTACACCTTC. The encoded protein is CASSQDVGSGYTF.

Written as DNA, the CDR3 is TGCGCCAGCAGCTTGAGCAGGGGGGACTATGGCTACACCTTC. Residues: CASSLSRGDYGYTF. The chain carries TRBV5-1 and TRBJ1-2; 7 nucleotides align to TRBD1. Germline loops: CDR1 SGHRS, CDR2 YFSETQ. The trim removed 1 base at V and 3 bases at J, leaving 3 bases unmatched. This CDR3 is 14 amino acids long.

The rearrangement uses TRBV3-1 (or the pseudogene TRBV3-2) and TRBJ1-6, with D perhaps TRBD1 (5 bases). V was cut by 4 bases and J by 7 bases, with 11 bases left in between. Germline V CDR1 and CDR2: LGHDT, YNNKEL (reference sequence). The CDR3 loop spans 14 amino acids. The CDR3 reads CASSRRQTNSPLHF. CDR3 sequence (DNA): TGTGCCAGCAGCCGCCGACAGACAAATTCACCCCTCCACTTT.

The chain couples TRBV2 to TRBJ2-3; TRBD1 agrees at 10 bases. CDR1 SNHLY and CDR2 FYNNEI come from the germline V gene. V dropped 6 bases and J dropped 6; count of bases not matched to a gene: 3. The CDR3 has 13 amino acids. The CDR3 loop is CASSGTGVDTQYF. As DNA, the CDR3 is TGTGCCAGCAGCGGGACAGGGGTCGATACGCAGTATTTT.

The chain couples TRBV19 to TRBJ1-2; no firm D call. The V gene's germline CDR1 is LNHDA and CDR2 SQIVND (reference sequence). The V end was cut by 4 bases, the J end by 4 bases, with 13 bases between. The CDR3 runs 14 residues. The CDR3 DNA sequence: TGTGCCAGTAGTAATGCACAGAAGATCTATGGCTACACCTTC. It translates to CASSNAQKIYGYTF.

The genes are TRBV4-2 and TRBJ2-7; TRBD1 matches 8 bases. Germline V gives CDR1 LGHNA, CDR2 YNFKEQ. The trim removed 3 bases at V and 1 base at J, leaving 2 bases unmatched. The CDR3 is 14 residues long. CDR3 residues: CASSHTGGSYEQYF. Written as DNA, the CDR3 is TGTGCCAGCAGCCATACAGGGGGTTCCTACGAGCAGTACTTC.

The rearrangement uses TRBV4-2 and TRBJ1-2; D is unclear. This CDR3 has 13 amino acids. V was clipped by 2 bases and J by 3 bases, with 7 bases between them. The germline V gene has CDR1 LGHNA and CDR2 YNFKEQ. CDR3 sequence reads: CASSQQPHYGYTF. The CDR3 DNA reads as TGTGCCAGCAGCCAACAACCCCACTATGGCTACACCTTC.

The chain carries TRBV4-2 and TRBJ1-2, with a tentative D call TRBD1 (6 bases). The CDR3 runs to 16 residues. Germline CDR1 LGHNA, CDR2 YNFKEQ. With 0 bases removed from V and 0 bases from J, the gap between germline ends came to 11 bases. The CDR3 nucleotides read TGTGCCAGCAGCCAAGAAGGGGGGACGCCTAACTATGGCTACACCTTC. It specifies CASSQEGGTPNYGYTF.

The rearrangement joins TRBV7-3 to TRBJ2-2; TRBD2 matches at 14 bases. Germline CDR1 and CDR2: SGHTA and FQGTGA. The CDR3 has 17 amino acids. The J segment lost 5 bases and the V segment lost 5 bases, leaving 7 bases of the junction unmatched. The CDR3 is CASSESGTSGGTGELFF. CDR3 in DNA: TGTGCCAGCAGCGAATCCGGGACTAGCGGGGGTACCGGGGAGCTGTTTTTT.

V usage is TRBV4-1 and J usage is TRBJ1-6; 7 nucleotides align to TRBD1. The V gene end was trimmed by 1 base and the J gene end by 7 bases; junction bases not matched to a gene: 7. The germline V gene has CDR1 MGHRA and CDR2 YSYEKL. There are 16 residues in the CDR3. This chain's CDR3 is CASSQGRPRGNSPLHF. DNA for the CDR3: TGCGCCAGCAGCCAAGGAAGGCCCAGGGGGAATTCACCCCTCCACTTT.

The CDR3 nucleotides are TGTGCCAGCAGCGTTCGGACAGGGCATGGCTACACCTTC. It translates to CASSVRTGHGYTF. The chain recombines TRBV9 with TRBJ1-2, with 8 bases fitting TRBD1. Germline CDR1 and CDR2: SGDLS and YYNGEE. This CDR3 comprises 13 residues. The ends lost 2 bases at V and 6 bases at J; junction bases unmatched: 3.

The chain recombines TRBV9 with TRBJ1-2; D call uncertain. The CDR3 sequence is 14 residues long. Trimming took 3 bases from V and 2 from J, leaving 11 bases between them. Germline CDR1 and CDR2: SGDLS and YYNGEE. DNA of the CDR3: TGTGCCAGCAGCGGGGGTGAGGGAAACTATGGCTACACCTTC. Its protein is CASSGGEGNYGYTF. The full variable domain, completed using reference TRBV9 and TRBJ1-2, is DSGVTQTPKHLITATGQRVTLRCSPRSGDLSVYWYQQSLDQGLQFLIQYYNGEERAKGNILERFSAQQFPDLHSELNLSSLELGDSALYFCASSGGEGNYGYTFGSGTRLTVV.

This clone has only one observation. The genes are TRBV5-1 and TRBJ1-2, with TRBD1 identical over 7 bases. This CDR3 has 14 residues. Trimming at V came to 6 bases and at J to 8 bases, leaving 13 bases not matched to a gene. Germline CDR1 SGHRS, CDR2 YFSETQ. For the CDR3, the DNA is TGCGCCAGCAACATAGGGGGCGCGCTCCAAGGCTACACCTTC. Residues: CASNIGGALQGYTF.

The CDR3 spells CSAMGQAQTDTQYF. In DNA form, the CDR3 reads TGCAGCGCCATGGGACAGGCCCAAACAGATACGCAGTATTTT. J is TRBJ2-3 and V is TRBV29-1, with 8 bases identical to TRBD1. The CDR3 spans 14 residues. With V trimmed by 7 bases and J by 3 bases, 9 bases remained unmatched. CDR1 is SQVTM and CDR2 is ANQGSEA in the germline V gene.

V gene TRBV5-1 combines with J gene TRBJ1-1; no definite D call. CDR1 is SGHRS and CDR2 is YFSETQ in the germline V gene. The V and J ends lost 2 bases and 1 base respectively, with 9 bases between them. This CDR3 is built from 14 residues. CDR3 loop: CASSFGLGNTEAFF. CDR3 sequence (DNA): TGCGCCAGCAGCTTTGGCCTAGGGAACACTGAAGCTTTCTTT.

In this sample, this clone turned up a few times. The chain recombines TRBV29-1 with TRBJ1-1; D ambiguous. CDR1 is SQVTM, CDR2 ANQGSEA, per germline. V was shortened by 7 bases and J by 4 bases, with 16 bases between the two germline ends. The CDR3 totals 13 residues. The CDR3 sequence: CSAGKPESTEAFF. The CDR3, as DNA: TGCAGCGCGGGGAAGCCTGAAAGCACTGAAGCTTTCTTT.

The chain uses TRBV19 and TRBJ1-1, with a possible D match to TRBD1 (5 bases). Germline V CDR1 and CDR2: LNHDA, SQIVND (reference sequence). Trimming left V 10 bases short and J 4 bases short, with 28 bases between. This CDR3 comprises 17 residues. The CDR3 loop is CATKQHGGELSSTEAFF. CDR3 DNA: TGTGCCACAAAACAACATGGGGGAGAGTTGAGTAGCACTGAAGCTTTCTTT.